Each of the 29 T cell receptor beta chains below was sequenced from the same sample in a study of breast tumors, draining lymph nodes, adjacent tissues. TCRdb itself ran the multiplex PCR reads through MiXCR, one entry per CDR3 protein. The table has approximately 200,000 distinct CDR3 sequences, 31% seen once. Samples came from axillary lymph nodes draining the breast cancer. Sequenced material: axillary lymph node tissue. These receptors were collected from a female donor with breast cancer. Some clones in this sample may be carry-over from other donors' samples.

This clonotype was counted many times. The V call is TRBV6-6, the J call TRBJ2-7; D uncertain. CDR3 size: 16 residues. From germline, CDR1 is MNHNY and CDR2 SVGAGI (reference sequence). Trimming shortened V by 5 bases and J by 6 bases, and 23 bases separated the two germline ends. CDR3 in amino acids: CASSLRQMAPGGEQYF. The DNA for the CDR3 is TGTGCCAGCAGTCTTCGGCAGATGGCACCCGGCGGCGAGCAGTACTTC.

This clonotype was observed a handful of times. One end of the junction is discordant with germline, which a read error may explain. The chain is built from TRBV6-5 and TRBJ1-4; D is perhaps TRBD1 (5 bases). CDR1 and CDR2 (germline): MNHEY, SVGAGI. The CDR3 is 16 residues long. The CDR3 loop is CASSHSGTRTNEKLFF. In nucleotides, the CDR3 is TGTGCCAGCAGTCACTCCGGGACCCGCACTAATGAAAAACTGTTTTTT.

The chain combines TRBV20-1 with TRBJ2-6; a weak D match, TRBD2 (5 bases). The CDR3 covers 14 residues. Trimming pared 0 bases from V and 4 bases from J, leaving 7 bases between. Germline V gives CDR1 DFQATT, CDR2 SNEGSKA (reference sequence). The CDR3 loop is CSAREREGANVLTF. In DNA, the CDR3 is TGCAGTGCTAGAGAAAGGGAGGGGGCCAACGTCCTGACTTTC.

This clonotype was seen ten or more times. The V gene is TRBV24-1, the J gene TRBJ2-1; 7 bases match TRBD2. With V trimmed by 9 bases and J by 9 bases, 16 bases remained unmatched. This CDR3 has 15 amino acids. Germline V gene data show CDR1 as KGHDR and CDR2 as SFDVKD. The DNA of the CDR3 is TGTGCCACCGGACCCTCCTCGGGAGGTATGAGTGAGCAGTTCTTC. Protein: CATGPSSGGMSEQFF.

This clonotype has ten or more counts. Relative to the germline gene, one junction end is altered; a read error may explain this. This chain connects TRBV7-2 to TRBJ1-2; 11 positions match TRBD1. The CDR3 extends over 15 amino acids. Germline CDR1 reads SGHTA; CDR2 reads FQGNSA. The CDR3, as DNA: TGTGCCAGCAGATCCGGGACAGGGGGGAACTATGGCTACCCCTTC. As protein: CASRSGTGGNYGYPF.

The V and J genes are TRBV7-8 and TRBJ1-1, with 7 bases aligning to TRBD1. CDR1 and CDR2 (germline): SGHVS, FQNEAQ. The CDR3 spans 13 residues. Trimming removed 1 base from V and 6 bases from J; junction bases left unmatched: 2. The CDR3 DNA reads TGTGCCAGCAGCTTAGACAGGGGCGCTGAAGCTTTCTTT. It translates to CASSLDRGAEAFF. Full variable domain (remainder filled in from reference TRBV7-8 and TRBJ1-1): GAGVSQSPRYKVAKRGQDVALRCDPISGHVSLFWYQQALGQGPEFLTYFQNEAQLDKSGLPSDRFFAERPEGSVSTLKIQRTQQEDSAVYLCASSLDRGAEAFFGQGTRLTVV.

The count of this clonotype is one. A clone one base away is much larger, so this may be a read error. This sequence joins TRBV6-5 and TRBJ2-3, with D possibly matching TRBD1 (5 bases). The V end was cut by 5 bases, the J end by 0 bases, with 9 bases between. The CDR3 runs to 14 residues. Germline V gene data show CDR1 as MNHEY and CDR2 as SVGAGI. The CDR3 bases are TGTGCCAGCAGTCCACAGGCTAGCACAGATACGCAGTATTTT. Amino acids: CASSPQASTDTQYF.

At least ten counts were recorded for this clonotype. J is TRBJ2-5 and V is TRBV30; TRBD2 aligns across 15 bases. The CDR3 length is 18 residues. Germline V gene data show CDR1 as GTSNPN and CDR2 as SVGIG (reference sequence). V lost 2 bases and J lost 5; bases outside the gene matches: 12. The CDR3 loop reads CAWSPRTSGRAGRETQYF. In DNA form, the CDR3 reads TGTGCCTGGAGTCCCCGGACTAGCGGGAGGGCTGGGCGGGAGACCCAGTACTTC.

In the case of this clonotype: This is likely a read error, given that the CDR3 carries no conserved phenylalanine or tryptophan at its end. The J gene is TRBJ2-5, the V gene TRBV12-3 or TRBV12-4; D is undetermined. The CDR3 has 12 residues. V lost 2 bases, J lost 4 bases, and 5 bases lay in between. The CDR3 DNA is TGTGCCAGCAGTTTAAGCCGAGAGACCCAGTACTCC. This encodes CASSLSRETQYS.

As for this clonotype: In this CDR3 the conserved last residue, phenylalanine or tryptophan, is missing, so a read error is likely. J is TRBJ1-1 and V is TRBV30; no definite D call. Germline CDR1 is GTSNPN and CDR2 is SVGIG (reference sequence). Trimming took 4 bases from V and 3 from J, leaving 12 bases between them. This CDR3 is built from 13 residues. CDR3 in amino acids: CAWNARVDTEAFS. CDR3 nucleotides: TGTGCCTGGAACGCCCGGGTGGACACTGAAGCTTTCTCT.

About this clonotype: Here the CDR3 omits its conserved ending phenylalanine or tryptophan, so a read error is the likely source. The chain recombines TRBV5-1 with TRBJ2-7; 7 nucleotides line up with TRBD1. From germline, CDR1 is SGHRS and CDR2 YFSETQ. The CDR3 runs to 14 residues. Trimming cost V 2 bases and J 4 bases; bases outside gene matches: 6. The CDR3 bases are TGCGCCAGCAGCTTCTGCACAGGGGCTTACGAGCAGTACCTC. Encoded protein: CASSFCTGAYEQYL.

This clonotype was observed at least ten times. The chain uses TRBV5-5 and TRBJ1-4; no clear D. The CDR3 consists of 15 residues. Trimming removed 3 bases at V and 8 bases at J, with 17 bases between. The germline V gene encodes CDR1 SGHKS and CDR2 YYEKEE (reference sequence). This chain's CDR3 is CASSSGPGSVEKLFF. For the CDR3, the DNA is TGTGCCAGCAGCTCGGGCCCAGGTTCGGTGGAAAAACTGTTTTTT.

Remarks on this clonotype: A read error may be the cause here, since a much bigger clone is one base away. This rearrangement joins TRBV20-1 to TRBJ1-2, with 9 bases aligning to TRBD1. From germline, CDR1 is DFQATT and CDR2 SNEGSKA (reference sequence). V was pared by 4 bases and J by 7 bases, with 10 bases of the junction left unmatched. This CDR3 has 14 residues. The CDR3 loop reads CSATGGDRVSGYTF. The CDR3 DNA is TGCAGTGCTACGGGGGGGGACAGGGTCTCTGGCTACACCTTC.

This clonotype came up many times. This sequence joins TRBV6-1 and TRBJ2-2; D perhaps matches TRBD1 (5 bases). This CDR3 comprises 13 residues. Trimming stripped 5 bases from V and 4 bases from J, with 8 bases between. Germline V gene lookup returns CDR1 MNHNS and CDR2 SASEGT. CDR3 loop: CASSSTGTGELFF. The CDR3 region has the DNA TGTGCCAGCAGTTCCACAGGCACCGGGGAGCTGTTTTTT.

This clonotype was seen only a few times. The CDR3 protein is CASSPGDRLNYGYTF. The CDR3 coding sequence is TGTGCCAGCAGCCCGGGGGACAGATTGAACTATGGCTACACCTTC. V and J are TRBV28 and TRBJ1-2; 7 bases align to TRBD1. CDR3 size: 15 residues. Germline V lookup: CDR1 MDHEN, CDR2 SYDVKM. The V and J ends lost 6 bases and 2 bases, in that order; junction bases with no gene match: 9.

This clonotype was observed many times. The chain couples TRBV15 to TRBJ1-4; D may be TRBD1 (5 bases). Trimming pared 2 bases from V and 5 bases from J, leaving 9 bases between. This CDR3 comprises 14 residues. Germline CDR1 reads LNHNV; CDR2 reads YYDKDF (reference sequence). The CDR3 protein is CATSRQGVNEKLFF. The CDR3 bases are TGTGCCACCAGCAGACAAGGGGTAAATGAAAAACTGTTTTTT.

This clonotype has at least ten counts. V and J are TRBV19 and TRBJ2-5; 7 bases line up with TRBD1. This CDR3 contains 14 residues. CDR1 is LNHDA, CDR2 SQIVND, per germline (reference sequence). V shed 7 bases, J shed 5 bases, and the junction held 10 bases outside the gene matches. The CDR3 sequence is CASKENRGKETQYF. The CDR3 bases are TGTGCCAGTAAGGAGAACAGGGGTAAGGAGACCCAGTACTTC.

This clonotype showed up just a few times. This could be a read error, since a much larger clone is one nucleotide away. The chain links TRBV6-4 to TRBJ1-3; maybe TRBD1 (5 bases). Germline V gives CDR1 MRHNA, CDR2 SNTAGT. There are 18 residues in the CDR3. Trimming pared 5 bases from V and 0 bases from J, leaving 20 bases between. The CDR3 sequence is CASSHEKGREISGNTIYF. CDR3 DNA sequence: TGTGCCAGCAGTCACGAGAAGGGCAGGGAGATCTCTGGAAACACCATATATTTT.

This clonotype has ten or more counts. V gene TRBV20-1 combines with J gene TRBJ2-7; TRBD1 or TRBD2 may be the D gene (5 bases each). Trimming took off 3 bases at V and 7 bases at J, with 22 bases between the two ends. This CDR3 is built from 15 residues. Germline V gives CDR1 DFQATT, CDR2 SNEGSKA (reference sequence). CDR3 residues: CSASIRGFPWGEQYF. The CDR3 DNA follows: TGCAGTGCTAGCATTAGGGGATTCCCCTGGGGGGAGCAGTACTTC.

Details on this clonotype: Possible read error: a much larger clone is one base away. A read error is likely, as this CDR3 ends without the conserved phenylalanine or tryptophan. The CDR3 sequence is CSARDLAATDTQYY. CDR3 nucleotide sequence: TGCAGTGCTAGAGACCTAGCAGCCACAGATACGCAGTATTAT. V gene TRBV20-1 combines with J gene TRBJ2-3, with a tentative D call TRBD2 (5 bases). Germline CDR1 reads DFQATT; CDR2 reads SNEGSKA (reference sequence). V lost 0 bases to trimming and J lost 2 bases, with 9 bases between them. This CDR3 spans 14 amino acids.

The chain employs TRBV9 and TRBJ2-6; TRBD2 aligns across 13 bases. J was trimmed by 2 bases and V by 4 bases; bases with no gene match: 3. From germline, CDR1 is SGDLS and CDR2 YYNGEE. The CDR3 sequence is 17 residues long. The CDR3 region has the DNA TGTGCCAGCAGCCCCACTAGCGGGAGGGCTGGGGCCAACGTCCTGACTTTC. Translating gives CASSPTSGRAGANVLTF. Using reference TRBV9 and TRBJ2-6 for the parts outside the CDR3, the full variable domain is DSGVTQTPKHLITATGQRVTLRCSPRSGDLSVYWYQQSLDQGLQFLIQYYNGEERAKGNILERFSAQQFPDLHSELNLSSLELGDSALYFCASSPTSGRAGANVLTFGAGSRLTVL.

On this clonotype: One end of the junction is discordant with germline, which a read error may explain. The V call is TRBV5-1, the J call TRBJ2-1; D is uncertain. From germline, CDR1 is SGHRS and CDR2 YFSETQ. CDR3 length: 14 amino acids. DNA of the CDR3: TGCGCCAGCGCTGTAATCCTTCAGTACAACGAGCAGTTCTTC. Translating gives CASAVILQYNEQFF.

Here the CDR3 reads CASGLGSYNSPLHF. The CDR3 DNA reads as TGTGCTAGTGGTTTGGGCTCCTATAATTCACCCCTCCACTTT. V is TRBV12-5 and J is TRBJ1-6; D remains unclear. Trimming shortened V by 1 base and J by 0 bases, and 1 base separated the two germline ends. This CDR3 has 14 amino acids. The germline V gene encodes CDR1 LGHNT and CDR2 FRNRAP.

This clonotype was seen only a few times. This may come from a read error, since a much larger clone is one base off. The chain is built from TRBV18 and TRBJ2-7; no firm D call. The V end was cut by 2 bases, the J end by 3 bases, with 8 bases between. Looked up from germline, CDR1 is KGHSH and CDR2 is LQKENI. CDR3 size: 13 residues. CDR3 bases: TGTGCCAGCTCACCAGCCCGGATCTACGAGCAGTACTTC. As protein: CASSPARIYEQYF.

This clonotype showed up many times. The CDR3 reads CASSQWTSGRNNEQFF. The CDR3 region has the DNA TGCGCCAGCAGCCAATGGACTAGCGGGAGAAACAATGAGCAGTTCTTC. The chain recombines TRBV4-3 with TRBJ2-1; 13 bases fit TRBD2. V was pared by 2 bases and J by 5 bases, with 3 bases of the junction left unmatched. Germline V gene data show CDR1 as LGHNA and CDR2 as YSLEER. This CDR3 comprises 16 residues.

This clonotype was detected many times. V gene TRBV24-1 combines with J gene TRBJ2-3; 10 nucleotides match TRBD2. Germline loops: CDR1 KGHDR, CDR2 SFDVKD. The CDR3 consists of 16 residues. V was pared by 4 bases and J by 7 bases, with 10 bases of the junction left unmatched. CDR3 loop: CATSDPLAGIPNTQYF. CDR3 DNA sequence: TGTGCCACCAGTGACCCACTAGCGGGAATACCGAATACGCAGTATTTT.

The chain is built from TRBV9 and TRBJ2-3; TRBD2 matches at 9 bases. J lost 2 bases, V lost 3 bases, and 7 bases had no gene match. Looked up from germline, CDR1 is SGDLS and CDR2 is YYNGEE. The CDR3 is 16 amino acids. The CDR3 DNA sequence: TGTGCCAGCAGCGCCCACCTAGCGGGAACCACAGATACGCAGTATTTT. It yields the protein CASSAHLAGTTDTQYF.

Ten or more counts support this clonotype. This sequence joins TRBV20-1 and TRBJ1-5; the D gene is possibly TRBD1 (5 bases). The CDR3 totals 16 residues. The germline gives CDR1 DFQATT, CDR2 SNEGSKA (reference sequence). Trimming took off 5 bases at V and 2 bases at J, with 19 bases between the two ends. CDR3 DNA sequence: TGCAGTGCTGAGGGAGCGGGGGTCAGGGGCAATCAGCCCCAGCATTTT. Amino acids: CSAEGAGVRGNQPQHF.

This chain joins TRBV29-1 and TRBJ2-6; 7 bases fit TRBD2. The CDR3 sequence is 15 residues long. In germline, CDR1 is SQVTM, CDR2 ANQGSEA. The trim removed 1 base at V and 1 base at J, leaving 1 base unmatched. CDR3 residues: CSVEGGGSGANVLTF. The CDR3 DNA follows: TGCAGCGTTGAAGGGGGAGGGTCTGGGGCCAACGTCCTGACTTTC.